This entry lists 16 T cell receptor beta chains sequenced from one sample in a study of glioma-infiltrating T cells. The iRepertoire nested amplicon-rescue multiplex PCR amplified TCR alpha and beta CDR3s from RNA. TCRdb independently ran MiXCR on the multiplex PCR reads; one entry per CDR3 protein. The profile covers around 100,000 distinct CDR3 sequences, with 25% to 35% appearing a single time and around 40% taken by the ten largest. The material sequenced was glioma tissue, nonneoplastic brain tissue, or PBMCs (not recorded which). The receptor source for this set is a human donor with low-grade glioma or glioblastoma, undergoing nonglioma brain surgery, or in good health (not recorded which).

The chain is built from TRBV16 and TRBJ2-7; possible D gene TRBD2, 5 bases. Looked up from germline, CDR1 is KGHSY and CDR2 is FQNENV. The CDR3 consists of 14 residues. Trimming shortened V by 0 bases and J by 7 bases, and 13 bases separated the two germline ends. CDR3 amino acids: CASSQSGTSGEQYF. The CDR3 DNA reads TGTGCCAGCAGCCAATCAGGAACCTCGGGGGAGCAGTACTTC.

This clonotype occurred a few times. The chain couples TRBV25-1 to TRBJ2-6; possible D gene TRBD1, 5 bases. V was shortened by 1 base and J by 2 bases, with 6 bases between the two germline ends. The CDR3 spans 15 residues. Germline assignment: CDR1 MGHDK and CDR2 SYGVNS. In nucleotides, the CDR3 is TGTGCCAGCAGTGAATTAGGGGCTGGGGCCAACGTCCTGACTTTC. Encoded protein: CASSELGAGANVLTF.

Turning to this clonotype: This may stem from a read error, because a much larger clone lies one nucleotide away. The genes are TRBV4-1 and TRBJ2-7; 8 nucleotides line up with TRBD1. This CDR3 region has 16 residues. Germline CDR1 is MGHRA and CDR2 is YSYEKL. Trimming at V came to 2 bases and at J to 5 bases, leaving 11 bases not matched to a gene. The chain's CDR3 is CASSQYAWTGNDEQYF. CDR3 sequence (DNA): TGCGCCAGCAGCCAATACGCCTGGACAGGGAACGACGAGCAGTACTTC.

This clonotype occurred many times. The genes are TRBV3-1 and TRBJ2-3; D is possibly TRBD1 (5 bases). The CDR3 has 16 residues. The germline V and J ends were trimmed by 1 base and 4 bases, with 15 bases remaining between them. Germline assignment: CDR1 LGHDT and CDR2 YNNKEL (reference sequence). CDR3 sequence reads: CASSQGRGVAADTQYF. Here the CDR3 DNA reads TGTGCCAGCAGCCAAGGTAGGGGCGTCGCGGCAGATACGCAGTATTTT.

This clonotype was detected only a few times. The genes are TRBV18 and TRBJ2-3; weak D call: TRBD2 (6 bases). The CDR3 spans 16 residues. Germline CDR1 and CDR2: KGHSH and LQKENI. Trimming took off 0 bases at V and 5 bases at J, with 15 bases between the two ends. CDR3: CASSPPRTILGDTQYF. The DNA of the CDR3 is TGTGCCAGCTCACCACCGAGGACTATCTTAGGAGATACGCAGTATTTT.

The DNA of the CDR3 is TGTGCCAGCAGGTACAGGGAATATTCACCCCTCCACTTT. It encodes CASRYREYSPLHF. The chain employs TRBV12-3 or TRBV12-4 and TRBJ1-6; D is perhaps TRBD1 (6 bases). Deletions cut 6 bases from V and 8 bases from J, with 11 bases between. The CDR3 has 13 residues.

This clonotype was seen repeatedly, ten times or more. V is TRBV27 and J is TRBJ2-1; 9 nucleotides line up with TRBD2. With V trimmed by 4 bases and J by 7 bases, 8 bases remained unmatched. This CDR3 has 15 amino acids. Germline loops: CDR1 MNHEY, CDR2 SMNVEV (reference sequence). CDR3 amino acids: CASSSTSGIQNEQFF. In DNA, the CDR3 is TGTGCCAGCAGTTCGACTAGCGGAATTCAAAATGAGCAGTTCTTC.

About this clonotype itself: A much larger clone sits a single nucleotide away, making a read error possible. J is TRBJ2-2 and V is TRBV6-6; the D gene is possibly TRBD2 (6 bases). Germline values: CDR1 MNHNY, CDR2 SVGAGI (reference sequence). This CDR3 contains 16 residues. This chain's CDR3 is CASGYRRGGDTGELFF. The CDR3, as DNA: TGTGCCAGCGGTTACAGGAGGGGAGGAGACACCGGGGAGCTGTTTTTT.

In the case of this clonotype: The junction and the germline gene differ at one end; a read error may be behind it. V gene TRBV15 combines with J gene TRBJ2-2; D perhaps matches TRBD2 (5 bases). The germline V gene encodes CDR1 LNHNV and CDR2 YYDKDF (reference sequence). There are 16 residues in the CDR3. In DNA, the CDR3 is TGTGCCACCAGCCGAGATCTGAGGGAATGGTCCGGGGAGCTGTTTTTT. Encoded protein: CATSRDLREWSGELFF.

This clonotype was recorded many times. The chain combines TRBV20-1 with TRBJ1-2; D is ambiguous. Trimming removed 1 base from V and 4 bases from J, with 10 bases in between. The CDR3 spans 13 residues. Germline V gives CDR1 DFQATT, CDR2 SNEGSKA (reference sequence). CDR3 loop: CSARASGGYGYTF. The CDR3 coding sequence is TGCAGTGCTAGAGCGAGTGGAGGCTATGGCTACACCTTC.

This clonotype has a count of ten or more. This chain joins TRBV7-2 and TRBJ2-5; a weak D match, TRBD1 (5 bases). Germline-derived CDR1 and CDR2 are SGHTA and FQGNSA. Trimming cost V 1 base and J 4 bases, with 7 bases left between them. The CDR3 is 13 residues long. The CDR3 is CASSLGRVETQYF. DNA of the CDR3: TGTGCCAGCAGCTTAGGCAGGGTAGAGACCCAGTACTTC.

This clonotype was detected many times. The chain recombines TRBV2 with TRBJ1-1, with D perhaps matching TRBD1 (5 bases). CDR3 size: 14 residues. Germline values: CDR1 SNHLY, CDR2 FYNNEI. Trimming removed 0 bases from V and 1 base from J, with 6 bases in between. CDR3 in DNA: TGTGCCAGCAGTGAAGCCGGGGGGAACACTGAAGCTTTCTTT. This sequence encodes CASSEAGGNTEAFF.

This clonotype was picked up many times. The V and J genes are TRBV5-1 and TRBJ1-1; TRBD1 aligns across 7 bases. CDR3 length: 13 amino acids. Losses at the gene ends were 4 bases for V and 8 bases for J; bases not matched to a gene: 8. The germline V gene has CDR1 SGHRS and CDR2 YFSETQ. Here the CDR3 DNA reads TGCGCCAGCAGCAGGACAGGTCCTGAAGAAGCTTTCTTT. Protein: CASSRTGPEEAFF.

Comment on this clonotype: A read error may be the cause here, since a much bigger clone is one base away. This chain uses TRBV5-4 with TRBJ2-3; perhaps TRBD2 as D (6 bases). Germline V gene data show CDR1 as SGHNT and CDR2 as YYREEE (reference sequence). This CDR3 comprises 16 residues. The CDR3 region is CASSSGRQTSRDTQYF. The DNA for the CDR3 is TGTGCCAGCAGCTCGGGGCGGCAAACTAGCAGAGATACGCAGTATTTT.

The chain employs TRBV7-6 and TRBJ1-1; D gene unclear. From germline, CDR1 is SGHVS and CDR2 FNYEAQ. This CDR3 is built from 15 residues. Trimming took 2 bases from V and 4 from J, leaving 14 bases between them. CDR3 sequence reads: CASSLWSKDATEAFF. Here the CDR3 DNA reads TGTGCCAGCAGCTTATGGTCAAAGGATGCCACTGAAGCTTTCTTT.

This clonotype was observed at least ten times. The V gene is TRBV6-1, the J gene TRBJ1-1, with no clear D. The CDR3 runs to 14 residues. V was shortened by 6 bases and J by 0 bases, with 11 bases between the two germline ends. The germline CDR1 and CDR2 sequences are MNHNS and SASEGT. The CDR3, as DNA: TGTGCCAGCAGGTCCCAAGAAGTGAACACTGAAGCTTTCTTT. Amino acid sequence: CASRSQEVNTEAFF.